This T cell receptor (beta chain) was profiled in a study of cytomegalovirus exposure and HLA in healthy donors. Study overall: About 85 million unique TCR sequences came from HLA-typed donors in an early release. General study findings and limits: The likely explanation for a cluster of highly shared sequence variants was sequencing artifact. Later analysis identified several of the most significant clusters that appeared linked to common viral pathogens. Productive rates of about 87% or about 30% were seen for most TCR beta V segments in an earlier analysis.

Regarding this clone: Its target is unknown.

It was with 60 Vbeta and 13 Jbeta primers that the PCR ran. Sequenced by immunoSEQ multiplex PCR; TCRdb stores in-frame clones only, minus some. Of 150,000 to 200,000 clones listed, approximately 70% are singletons. CDR1 SGHTA and CDR2 FQGNSA come from the germline V gene. CDR3 length: 14 residues. Trimming took 5 bases from V and 2 from J, leaving 13 bases between them. This chain links TRBV7-2 with TRBJ2-7; maybe TRBD1 (5 bases). Sequenced sample: PBMCs. The clonotype was recovered from a woman aged 40 to 50 in good health and CMV-seropositive. In DNA form, the CDR3 reads TGTGCCAGCAGCCCCGACAGCCATACCTACGAGCAGTACTTC. It yields the protein CASSPDSHTYEQYF.